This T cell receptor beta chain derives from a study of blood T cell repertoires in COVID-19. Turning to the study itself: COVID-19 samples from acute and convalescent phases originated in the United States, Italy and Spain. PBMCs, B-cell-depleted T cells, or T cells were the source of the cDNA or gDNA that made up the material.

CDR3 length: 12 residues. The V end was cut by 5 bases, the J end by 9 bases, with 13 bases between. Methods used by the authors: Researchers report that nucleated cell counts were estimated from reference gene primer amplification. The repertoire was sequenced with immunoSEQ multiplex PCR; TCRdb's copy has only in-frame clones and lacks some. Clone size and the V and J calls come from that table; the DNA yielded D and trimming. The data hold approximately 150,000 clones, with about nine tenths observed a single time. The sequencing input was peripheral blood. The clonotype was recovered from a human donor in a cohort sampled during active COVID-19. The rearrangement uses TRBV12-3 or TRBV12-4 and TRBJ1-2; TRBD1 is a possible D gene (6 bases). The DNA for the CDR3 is TGTGCCAGCAGTCTCACAGGGCAAAGCTACACCTTC. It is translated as CASSLTGQSYTF.